This TCR beta chain was captured in a study of CD8+CD57+ T cells in acquired aplastic anemia. Whoever was chosen for sequencing had shown CD8+CD57+ cell expansion by flow cytometry. For CDR3 and TCR beta VDJ profiling, genomic DNA was the template used. Using its own MiXCR run on the reads, TCRdb lists one record per CDR3 protein. The sample carries roughly 220,000 distinct CDR3 sequences, approximately 65% recorded once. The V and J ends lost 8 bases and 3 bases, in that order; junction bases with no gene match: 4. Germline CDR1 is SNHLY and CDR2 is FYNNEI. The length of the CDR3 is 13 residues. The source is a human donor with aplastic anemia. The rearrangement joins TRBV2 to TRBJ1-5; 7 nucleotides align to TRBD1. What was sequenced was sorted CD4+, CD8+, or CD8+CD57+ T cells (not recorded which) from PBMCs. CDR3: CASQGQYNQPQHF. CDR3 in DNA: TGTGCCAGCCAGGGACAGTACAATCAGCCCCAGCATTTT.